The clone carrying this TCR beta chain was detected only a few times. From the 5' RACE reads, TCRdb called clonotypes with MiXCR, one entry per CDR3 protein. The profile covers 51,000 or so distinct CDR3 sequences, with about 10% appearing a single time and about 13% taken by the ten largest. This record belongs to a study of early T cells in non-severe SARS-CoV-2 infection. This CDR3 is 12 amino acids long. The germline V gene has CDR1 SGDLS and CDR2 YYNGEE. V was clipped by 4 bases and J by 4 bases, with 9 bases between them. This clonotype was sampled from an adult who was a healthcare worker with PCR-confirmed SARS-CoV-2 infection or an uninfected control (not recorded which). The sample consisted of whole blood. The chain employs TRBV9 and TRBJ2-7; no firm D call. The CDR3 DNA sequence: TGTGCCAGCAGCTTCTCAGGATACGAGCAGTACTTC. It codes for CASSFSGYEQYF.